This TCR beta chain came from a study of cytomegalovirus exposure and HLA in healthy donors. Per germline, CDR1 MNHEY and CDR2 SVGAGI. V was pared by 6 bases and J by 4 bases, with 7 bases of the junction left unmatched. CDR3 length: 14 residues. The PCR employed 60 Vbeta primers together with 13 Jbeta primers. Method: immunoSEQ multiplex PCR; TCRdb's copy keeps in-frame clones and lacks some. The sample consists of approximately 100,000 clones, approximately 72% of them appearing once. The gene calls are TRBV6-5 and TRBJ1-2; 8 bases are a match to TRBD1. The sample was PBMCs. The receptor was isolated from a woman aged 40 to 49 in good health and CMV-seronegative. The CDR3 spells CASSLAGGFYGYTF. DNA for the CDR3: TGTGCCAGCAGCCTCGCAGGGGGCTTCTATGGCTACACCTTC.